One T cell receptor beta chain is described in this entry. These data are taken from a study of cytomegalovirus exposure and HLA in healthy donors. CDR3 length: 18 amino acids. The germline V gene has CDR1 SGHVS and CDR2 FNYEAQ. The V and J ends lost 6 bases and 5 bases, in that order; junction bases with no gene match: 17. Profiled with immunoSEQ multiplex PCR; TCRdb holds only in-frame clones, not every one. The sample has around 260,000 clones; about 90% are singletons. The sequenced sample consisted of PBMCs. This sequence originates from a woman aged 30 to 39 in good health and CMV-seronegative. This rearrangement joins TRBV7-6 to TRBJ2-1, with TRBD1 matching 9 bases. In DNA, the CDR3 is TGTGCCAGCAGACTCCAGACCACCGGGACAGGGAGTAACAATGAGCAGTTCTTC. This sequence encodes CASRLQTTGTGSNNEQFF. Using reference TRBV7-6 and TRBJ2-1 for the parts outside the CDR3, the full variable domain is GAGVSQSPRYKVTKRGQDVALRCDPISGHVSLYWYRQALGQGPEFLTYFNYEAQQDKSGLPNDRFSAERPEGSISTLTIQRTEQRDSAMYRCASRLQTTGTGSNNEQFFGPGTRLTVL.